This note documents a single T cell receptor beta chain sequence. The record originates from a study of human thymus T cells. Sequenced by immunoSEQ multiplex PCR; TCRdb stores in-frame clones only, minus some. The sample carries 86,000 or so clones, roughly 96% recorded once. The germline gives CDR1 SGHAT, CDR2 FQNNGV. This CDR3 contains 17 residues. V dropped 4 bases and J dropped 3 bases, with 19 bases sitting between them. The source of the thymus tissue was resections taken during corrective heart surgery. Specimen: thymus tissue. The rearrangement joins TRBV11-2 to TRBJ1-3; no clear D. The sequence was obtained from a boy under three years old with a congenital heart defect but otherwise immunologically healthy. The CDR3 DNA sequence: TGTGCCAGCAGCTCATACCGACTAGACACTATTGGAAACACCATATATTTT. Its translation is CASSSYRLDTIGNTIYF.